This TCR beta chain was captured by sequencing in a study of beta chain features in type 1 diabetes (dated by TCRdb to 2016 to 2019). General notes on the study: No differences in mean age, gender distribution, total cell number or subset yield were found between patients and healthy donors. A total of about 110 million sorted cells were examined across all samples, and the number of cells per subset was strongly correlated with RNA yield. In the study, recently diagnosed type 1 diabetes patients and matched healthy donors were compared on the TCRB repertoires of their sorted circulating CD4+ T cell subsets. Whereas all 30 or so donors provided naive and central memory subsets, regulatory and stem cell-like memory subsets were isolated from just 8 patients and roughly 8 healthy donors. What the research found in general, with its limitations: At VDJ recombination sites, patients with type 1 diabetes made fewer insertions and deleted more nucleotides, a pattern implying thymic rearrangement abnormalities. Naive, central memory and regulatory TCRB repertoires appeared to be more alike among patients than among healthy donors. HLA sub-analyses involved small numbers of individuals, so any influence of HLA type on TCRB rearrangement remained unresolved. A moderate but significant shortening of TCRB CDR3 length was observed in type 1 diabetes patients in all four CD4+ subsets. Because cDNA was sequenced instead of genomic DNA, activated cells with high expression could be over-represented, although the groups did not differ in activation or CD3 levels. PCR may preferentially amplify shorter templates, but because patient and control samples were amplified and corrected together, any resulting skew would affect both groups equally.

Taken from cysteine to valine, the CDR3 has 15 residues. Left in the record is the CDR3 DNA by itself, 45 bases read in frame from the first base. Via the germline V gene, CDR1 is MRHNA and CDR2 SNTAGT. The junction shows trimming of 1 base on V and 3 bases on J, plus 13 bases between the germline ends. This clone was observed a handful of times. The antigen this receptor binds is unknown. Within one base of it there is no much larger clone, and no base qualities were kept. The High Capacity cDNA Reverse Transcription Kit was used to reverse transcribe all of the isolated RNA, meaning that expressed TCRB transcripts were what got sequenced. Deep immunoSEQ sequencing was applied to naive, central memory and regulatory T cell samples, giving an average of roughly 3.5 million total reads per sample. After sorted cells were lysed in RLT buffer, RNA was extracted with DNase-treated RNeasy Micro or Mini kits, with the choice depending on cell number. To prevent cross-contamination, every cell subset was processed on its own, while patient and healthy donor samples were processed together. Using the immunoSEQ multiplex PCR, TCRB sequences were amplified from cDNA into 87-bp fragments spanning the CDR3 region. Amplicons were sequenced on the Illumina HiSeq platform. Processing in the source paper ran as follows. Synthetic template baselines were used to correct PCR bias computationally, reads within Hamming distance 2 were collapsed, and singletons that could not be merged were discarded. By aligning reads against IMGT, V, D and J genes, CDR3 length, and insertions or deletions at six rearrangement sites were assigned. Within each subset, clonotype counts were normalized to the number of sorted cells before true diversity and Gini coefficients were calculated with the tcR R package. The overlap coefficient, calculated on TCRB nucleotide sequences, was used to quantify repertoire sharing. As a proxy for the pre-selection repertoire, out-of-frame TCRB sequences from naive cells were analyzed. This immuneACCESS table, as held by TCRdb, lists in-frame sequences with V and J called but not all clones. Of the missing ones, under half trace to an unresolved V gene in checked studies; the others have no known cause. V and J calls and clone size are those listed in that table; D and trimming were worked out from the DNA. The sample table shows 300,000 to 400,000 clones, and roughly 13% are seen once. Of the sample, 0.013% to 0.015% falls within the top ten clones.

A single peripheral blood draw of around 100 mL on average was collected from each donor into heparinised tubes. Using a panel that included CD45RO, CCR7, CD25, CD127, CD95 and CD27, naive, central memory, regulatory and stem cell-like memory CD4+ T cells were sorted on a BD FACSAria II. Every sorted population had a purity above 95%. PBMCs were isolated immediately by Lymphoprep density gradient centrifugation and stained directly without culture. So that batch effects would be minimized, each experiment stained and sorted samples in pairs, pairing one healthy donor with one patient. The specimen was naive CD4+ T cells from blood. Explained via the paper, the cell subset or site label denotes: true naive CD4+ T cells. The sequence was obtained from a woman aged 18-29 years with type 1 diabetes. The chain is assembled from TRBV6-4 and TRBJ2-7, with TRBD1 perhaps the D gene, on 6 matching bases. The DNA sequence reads TGTGCCAGCAGTGACTACAGGGTACCAAGCTACGAGCAGTACGTC. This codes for CASSDYRVPSYEQYV.